This TCR beta chain was captured in a study of shared T cell receptors in the human thymus. The repertoire was sequenced with immunoSEQ multiplex PCR; TCRdb's copy has only in-frame clones and lacks some. The sample has about 660,000 clones; roughly 90% are singletons. V was pared by 2 bases and J by 5 bases, with 6 bases of the junction left unmatched. Looked up from germline, CDR1 is MNHEY and CDR2 is SMNVEV (reference sequence). The CDR3 totals 15 residues. This sample also appeared in a second study, on human thymus T cells. That publication notes: Thymus pieces cut out during corrective heart surgery were the tissue that was used. Overlap was high between thymic repertoires from unrelated individuals, as reported in related research.

V usage is TRBV27 and J usage is TRBJ2-5; 9 nucleotides line up with TRBD1. This receptor was taken from a boy in the first two years of life with a congenital heart defect. Material for sequencing was thymocytes. In DNA form, the CDR3 reads TGTGCCAGCAGTTTAGGTCGGGACAGGGAGGAGACCCAGTACTTC. Amino acid sequence: CASSLGRDREETQYF.